The 5 T cell receptor beta chains below all came from one sample that was sequenced in a study of OX40 agonist ivuxolimab in advanced cancers. This table comes from immunoSEQ multiplex PCR, and its TCRdb copy is limited to in-frame clones, with some not included. Of 60,000 to 75,000 clones in the sample, 86% are singletons; the top ten hold almost 4%. Here the sequenced sample was CD4+ or CD8+ T cells sorted from blood, taken in a trial of the OX40 agonist ivuxolimab. The receptors here all came from an adult with an advanced solid tumor such as melanoma, head and neck, liver or kidney cancer.

The genes are TRBV6-5 and TRBJ1-6, with a tentative D call TRBD1 (6 bases). V was pared by 8 bases and J by 10 bases, with 15 bases between. The CDR3 extends over 13 amino acids. Germline V gene sequence: CDR1 MNHEY, CDR2 SVGAGI. CDR3 amino acids: CASLGHGGSPLHF. The CDR3 region has the DNA TGTGCCAGCTTGGGACACGGTGGGTCACCCCTCCACTTT.

The chain combines TRBV1 with TRBJ2-1; the D segment call TRBD1 is taken from the table without a DNA check. TRBV1 constitutes a pseudogene. This CDR3 region has 12 residues. The CDR3 is CTSSQVRREQFF. In nucleotides, the CDR3 is TGCACCAGCAGCCAAGTTCGCAGGGAGCAGTTCTTC.

This chain links TRBV7-8 with TRBJ1-1, with 7 bases fitting TRBD1. Germline loops: CDR1 SGHVS, CDR2 FQNEAQ. This CDR3 spans 12 amino acids. J lost 5 bases, V lost 5 bases, and 2 bases had no gene match. This CDR3 reads CASSTTGTEAFF. The DNA for the CDR3 is TGTGCCAGCAGCACGACAGGGACTGAAGCTTTCTTT. Full variable domain (missing parts from reference TRBV7-8 and TRBJ1-1): GAGVSQSPRYKVAKRGQDVALRCDPISGHVSLFWYQQALGQGPEFLTYFQNEAQLDKSGLPSDRFFAERPEGSVSTLKIQRTQQEDSAVYLCASSTTGTEAFFGQGTRLTVV.

This chain joins TRBV4-2 and TRBJ1-1; D remains unclear. The V and J ends lost 1 base and 0 bases respectively, with 15 bases between them. This CDR3 is 17 amino acids long. Germline V gene data show CDR1 as LGHNA and CDR2 as YNFKEQ. The CDR3 DNA is TGTGCCAGCAGCCAAGGATGGCAGGAGCATGTGAACACTGAAGCTTTCTTT. It codes for CASSQGWQEHVNTEAFF.

The chain links TRBV6-6 to TRBJ2-1, with D tentatively TRBD1 or TRBD2 (5 bases each). Germline CDR1 and CDR2: MNHNY and SVGAGI (reference sequence). The V end was cut by 2 bases, the J end by 6 bases, with 14 bases between. The CDR3 runs to 15 residues. The CDR3 DNA sequence: TGTGCCAGCAGTTACACAGGAGTAGGGAGCAATGAGCAGTTCTTC. Protein: CASSYTGVGSNEQFF.